There are a few counts of the clone carrying this TCR beta chain. The data were obtained in a study of sequential checkpoint blockade in melanoma. For the study at large: Under 95 pretreatment tumor DNA samples were TCRβ immunosequenced.

Treatment given: randomized to nivolumab then ipilimumab (arm A) or the reverse (arm B). Assay used: immunoSEQ multiplex PCR; TCRdb lists only in-frame clones, some missing. The sample consists of 8,000 to 10,000 clones, 20% to 30% of them appearing once. This sequence originates from a human donor with melanoma. The source material was tumor tissue (inferred from file names), sampled from a patient given nivolumab and ipilimumab in sequence.

This CDR3 is CASSYSRVGRALIEQYF. CDR3 bases: TGTGCCAGCAGTTACTCGCGTGTCGGGAGGGCCCTTATCGAGCAGTACTTC. This chain uses TRBV6-8 with TRBJ2-7; 8 nucleotides align to TRBD2. Trimming at V came to 0 bases and at J to 6 bases, leaving 13 bases not matched to a gene. CDR1 and CDR2 from the germline V gene are MNHGY and SAAAGT. This CDR3 is 17 amino acids long.